The rows below give T cell receptor beta chains drawn from one sample of a study of cytotoxic CD8 clonotypes in ibrutinib-treated CLL. Sequencing was performed with immunoSEQ multiplex PCR; in TCRdb, only in-frame clones are kept and a portion is missing. This sample has 110,000 to 150,000 clones, with about 78% found just once. This sample comprised PBMCs, obtained after 24 months of ibrutinib treatment. The receptors stem from a human donor with chronic lymphocytic leukemia. Both conserved end residues are part of each CDR3. Each record gives: V gene, J gene, CDR3 protein.

V gene: TRBV29-1
J gene: TRBJ2-3
CDR3 protein: CSVGLSTDTQYF

V gene: TRBV7-2
J gene: TRBJ1-5
CDR3 protein: CASLQGPYSNQPQHF

V gene: TRBV11-2
J gene: TRBJ2-7
CDR3 protein: CASSRDWGSYEQYF

V gene: TRBV5-6
J gene: TRBJ2-2
CDR3 protein: CASSSRGAGELFF

V gene: TRBV27
J gene: TRBJ2-1
CDR3 protein: CASGRWLAQFF

V gene: TRBV5-1
J gene: TRBJ2-1
CDR3 protein: CASSLVVRGGIDEQFF

V gene: TRBV2
J gene: TRBJ2-2
CDR3 protein: CASSPHGGVTGELFF

V gene: TRBV7-9
J gene: TRBJ1-6
CDR3 protein: CATRDSNSPLHF

V gene: TRBV12-5
J gene: TRBJ2-5
CDR3 protein: CASGLASMDTAGETQYF

V gene: TRBV6-5
J gene: TRBJ2-7
CDR3 protein: CASSYSDRGEQYF

V gene: TRBV23-1
J gene: TRBJ2-1
CDR3 protein: CASSQCKPKTGSYNEQFF

V gene: TRBV4-3
J gene: TRBJ1-4
CDR3 protein: CASSQERDEKLFF

V gene: TRBV5-4
J gene: TRBJ2-1
CDR3 protein: CASSLGRRQGTYEQFF

V gene: TRBV20-1
J gene: TRBJ2-5
CDR3 protein: CSARDRETQYF

V gene: TRBV18
J gene: TRBJ1-1
CDR3 protein: CASSPLAAGVNTEAFF

V gene: TRBV6-1
J gene: TRBJ2-1
CDR3 protein: CASSEAGQSYNEQFF

V gene: TRBV5-6
J gene: TRBJ1-1
CDR3 protein: CASSLGPGSNTEAFF

V gene: TRBV28
J gene: TRBJ2-3
CDR3 protein: CASSPPGGGADTQYF

V gene: TRBV7-2
J gene: TRBJ2-5
CDR3 protein: CASSLLQPPETQYF

V gene: TRBV30
J gene: TRBJ2-7
CDR3 protein: CACAPAGVVQYF

V gene: TRBV6-5
J gene: TRBJ1-2
CDR3 protein: CASSARRDGYTF

V gene: TRBV11-3
J gene: TRBJ2-5
CDR3 protein: CASSPGTSGREETQYF

V gene: TRBV9
J gene: TRBJ2-3
CDR3 protein: CASSPQAGTATDTQYF

V gene: TRBV7-2
J gene: TRBJ2-3
CDR3 protein: CASSLAAPSTQYF

V gene: TRBV5-1
J gene: TRBJ1-1
CDR3 protein: CASSIGQAGGSEAFF

V gene: TRBV6-4
J gene: TRBJ1-3
CDR3 protein: CASSGTSNTIYF

V gene: TRBV10-3
J gene: TRBJ2-7
CDR3 protein: CAISAQLAGFYEQYF

V gene: TRBV7-3
J gene: TRBJ2-3
CDR3 protein: CASSLGPGDTQYF

V gene: TRBV18
J gene: TRBJ1-1
CDR3 protein: CASSPTRQGQGTEAFF

V gene: TRBV27
J gene: TRBJ2-7
CDR3 protein: CASSLGPGSYEQYF

V gene: TRBV6-1
J gene: TRBJ2-2
CDR3 protein: CASSEAGLPWTGELFF

V gene: TRBV9
J gene: TRBJ2-1
CDR3 protein: CASSGLAGGGNEQFF

V gene: TRBV7-3
J gene: TRBJ2-6
CDR3 protein: CASSAGTGTSGANVLTF

V gene: TRBV6-5
J gene: TRBJ2-5
CDR3 protein: CASSYSEGKETQYF

V gene: TRBV18
J gene: TRBJ2-3
CDR3 protein: CASSPPRGTDTQYF

V gene: TRBV5-1
J gene: TRBJ1-5
CDR3 protein: CASSLGEHQPQHF

V gene: TRBV11-2
J gene: TRBJ1-2
CDR3 protein: CASSPTGGGYTF

V gene: TRBV7-8
J gene: TRBJ2-7
CDR3 protein: CASSPRQLTYEQYF

V gene: TRBV11-2
J gene: TRBJ1-1
CDR3 protein: CASSQDRTTEAFF

V gene: TRBV2
J gene: TRBJ1-1
CDR3 protein: CASRQRTMNTEAFF

V gene: TRBV28
J gene: TRBJ1-3
CDR3 protein: CASSLRGSSGNTIYF

V gene: TRBV7-2
J gene: TRBJ1-5
CDR3 protein: CASSPRGSGANQPQHF

V gene: TRBV11-2
J gene: TRBJ1-2
CDR3 protein: CASSLRPGWGDYGYTF

V gene: TRBV9
J gene: TRBJ2-7
CDR3 protein: CASSVAPGGIGSEQYF

V gene: TRBV6-5
J gene: TRBJ2-5
CDR3 protein: CASSYAQGAPETQYF